A selection of T cell receptor beta chains follows, all from one sample in a study of blood T cells in healthy people across ages. Each CDR3 protein is one row after TCRdb ran MiXCR on the 5' RACE reads. The data hold around 1.5 million distinct CDR3 sequences, with approximately 63% observed a single time. Sequencing was performed on blood. These receptors were taken from a man in his late teens or twenties in good health. CDR3s include the opening cysteine and the closing phenylalanine or tryptophan. A D gene is named only where the DNA matches it firmly. Not all rows give a size; the values are once, few, many and, for expanded clones, a class.

TRBJ2-1 TRBD2 NA TRBV3-1 CASSPLAGVGANEQFF
TRBJ2-1 TRBD1 once TRBV20-1 CSARQGATRNEQFF
TRBJ1-5 TRBD1 once TRBV20-1 CSARGQGTGNFRGNRPQHF
TRBJ2-7 TRBD2 few TRBV3-1 CASSQDPASGSYEQYF
TRBJ1-5 NA NA TRBV29-1 CSVLTGLAQHF
TRBJ2-5 TRBD2 NA TRBV10-1 CASSESSGSVETQYF
TRBJ1-5 NA NA TRBV28 CASSMTAFLQPQHF
TRBJ2-1 NA NA TRBV29-1 CSVGQSSYNEQFF
TRBJ2-1 TRBD1 NA TRBV20-1 CSTGLRGQGIEQFF
TRBJ2-1 NA once TRBV20-1 CSASWRSYNEQFF
TRBJ2-1 NA NA TRBV20-1 CSARDRARNEQFF
TRBJ2-7 TRBD2 NA TRBV2 CASSESASGRSEAQYF
TRBJ2-1 TRBD1 NA TRBV14 CASSQAGTGRQYEQFF
TRBJ2-1 TRBD2 NA TRBV4-1 CASSLPTRAGGDEQFF
TRBJ2-7 TRBD2 few TRBV27 CASSLLAGDEQYF